Following are 21 T cell receptor beta chains from one sample sequenced in a study of OX40 agonist ivuxolimab in advanced cancers. Data came from immunoSEQ multiplex PCR; TCRdb stores just in-frame clones and leaves some out. This sample carries approximately 100,000 clones, roughly 87% of them seen once, and the ten largest clones take under 0.55%. This specimen consisted of CD4+ or CD8+ T cells sorted from blood, obtained in a trial of the OX40 agonist ivuxolimab. The receptor source for this set is an adult with an advanced solid tumor such as melanoma, head and neck, liver or kidney cancer.

The V and J genes are TRBV28 and TRBJ2-5, with a weak D call TRBD2 (7 bases). The CDR3 spans 15 residues. From germline, CDR1 is MDHEN and CDR2 SYDVKM. V was shortened by 4 bases and J by 3 bases, with 15 bases between the two germline ends. CDR3 DNA sequence: TGTGCCAGCAGTTCCGGGGGGCCTGGGGAAGAGACCCAGTACTTC. It translates to CASSSGGPGEETQYF. Full variable domain (remainder filled in from reference TRBV28 and TRBJ2-5): DVKVTQSSRYLVKRTGEKVFLECVQDMDHENMFWYRQDPGLGLRLIYFSYDVKMKEKGDIPEGYSVSREKKERFSLILESASTNQTSMYLCASSSGGPGEETQYFGPGTRLLVL.

The chain carries TRBV19 and TRBJ2-4, with D uncertain. V lost 5 bases and J 0 bases, leaving 11 bases between the germline ends. This CDR3 is 15 amino acids long. Germline assignment: CDR1 LNHDA and CDR2 SQIVND (reference sequence). The CDR3: CASSPTRLAKNIQYF. CDR3 nucleotides: TGTGCCAGTAGTCCAACCCGGTTAGCCAAAAACATTCAGTACTTC.

The rearrangement uses TRBV28 and TRBJ1-4; 7 nucleotides agree with TRBD1. The germline CDR1 and CDR2 sequences are MDHEN and SYDVKM. The CDR3 is 14 residues long. V dropped 5 bases and J dropped 2; count of bases not matched to a gene: 2. The CDR3 loop is CASSQGGTNEKLFF. The CDR3 DNA reads TGTGCCAGCAGTCAGGGGGGCACTAATGAAAAACTGTTTTTT.

The chain is built from TRBV7-8 and TRBJ1-5, with 8 bases lining up with TRBD1. CDR3 length equals 17 residues. Per germline, CDR1 SGHVS and CDR2 FQNEAQ. V was clipped by 1 base and J by 0 bases; unmatched bases: 5. CDR3 amino acids: CASSLGRTGYSNQPQHF. CDR3 sequence (DNA): TGTGCCAGCAGCTTAGGTAGGACAGGGTATAGCAATCAGCCCCAGCATTTT.

This chain uses TRBV25-1 with TRBJ1-4; no definite D call. CDR1 and CDR2 (germline): MGHDK, SYGVNS. V lost 2 bases, J lost 8 bases, and 9 bases lay in between. This CDR3 spans 13 amino acids. The CDR3 sequence: CASSEPGREKLFF. CDR3 nucleotides: TGTGCCAGCAGTGAACCCGGGCGGGAAAAACTGTTTTTT.

The chain combines TRBV14 with TRBJ1-2; D remains unclear. There are 13 residues in the CDR3. Trimming took 3 bases from V and 4 from J, leaving 9 bases between them. The V gene's germline CDR1 is SGHDN and CDR2 FVKESK. CDR3 bases: TGTGCCAGCAGCCATGGACCGACCTATGGCTACACCTTC. Protein product: CASSHGPTYGYTF.

This clone was picked up one time. V and J are TRBV15 and TRBJ2-5, with TRBD2 matching over 8 bases. The germline V gene encodes CDR1 LNHNV and CDR2 YYDKDF (reference sequence). V lost 2 bases to trimming and J lost 4 bases; unmatched junction nucleotides: 9. The CDR3 is 16 residues long. In nucleotides, the CDR3 is TGTGCCACCAGCAGATCCGGGGGGGGCATGGGAGAGACCCAGTACTTC. Translating it yields CATSRSGGGMGETQYF.

The gene calls are TRBV6-5 and TRBJ1-1, with unresolved D. This CDR3 region has 13 residues. CDR1 and CDR2 from the germline V gene are MNHEY and SVGAGI. Trimming pared 6 bases from V and 3 bases from J, leaving 11 bases between. The CDR3 DNA sequence: TGTGCCAGCAGGTCCGTCCGGGACACTGAAGCTTTCTTT. Its translation is CASRSVRDTEAFF.

CDR3 sequence (DNA): TGTGCCAGCAGCGTAGGGACTACGAACACCGGGGAGCTGTTTTTT. Amino acids: CASSVGTTNTGELFF. The chain is built from TRBV9 and TRBJ2-2, with a weak D call TRBD2 (6 bases). The CDR3 totals 15 residues. Germline V gene lookup returns CDR1 SGDLS and CDR2 YYNGEE. The germline V and J ends were trimmed by 0 bases and 0 bases, with 6 bases remaining between them.

The CDR3 spells CASSLAGVMNTEAFF. The CDR3 nucleotides are TGCGCCAGCAGCTTGGCGGGGGTGATGAACACTGAAGCTTTCTTT. This chain joins TRBV5-1 and TRBJ1-1, with D possibly TRBD1 on 5 matching bases. Germline V gene lookup returns CDR1 SGHRS and CDR2 YFSETQ. Trimming took off 0 bases at V and 0 bases at J, with 9 bases between the two ends. The CDR3 loop spans 15 amino acids.

Written as DNA, the CDR3 is TGTGCCAGCAGAGGGAGTTTTGGGCAGTTCTTC. Protein sequence: CASRGSFGQFF. The chain joins TRBV2 to TRBJ2-1; perhaps TRBD2 as D (5 bases). The germline gives CDR1 SNHLY, CDR2 FYNNEI. Trimming stripped 6 bases from V and 12 bases from J, with 12 bases between. The CDR3 totals 11 residues.

The chain has TRBV2 and TRBJ1-5, with D hard to call. Germline V gives CDR1 SNHLY, CDR2 FYNNEI. V was shortened by 10 bases and J by 0 bases, with 10 bases between the two germline ends. The CDR3 consists of 13 residues. The CDR3: CATRPDSNQPQHF. The CDR3 DNA reads as TGTGCCACAAGACCTGATAGCAATCAGCCCCAGCATTTT.

A few counts support this clone. This chain connects TRBV7-2 to TRBJ1-3, with 8 bases fitting TRBD1. CDR3 length: 18 residues. V gave up 6 bases and J gave up 0 bases; unmatched junction bases: 13. CDR1 is SGHTA and CDR2 is FQGNSA in the germline V gene. In DNA form, the CDR3 reads TGTGCCAGCAGTCCGGGACAGGCTTTAGCGTACTCTGGAAACACCATATATTTT. As protein: CASSPGQALAYSGNTIYF.

V gene TRBV28 combines with J gene TRBJ1-2; D ambiguous. The germline V gene encodes CDR1 MDHEN and CDR2 SYDVKM. The CDR3 totals 13 residues. V dropped 7 bases and J dropped 8 bases, with 17 bases sitting between them. The CDR3 bases are TGTGCCAGCATCCGCAGCGGGGTGGTGGGCTACACCTTC. This sequence encodes CASIRSGVVGYTF.

V gene TRBV9 combines with J gene TRBJ1-2; possibly TRBD1 for D (6 bases). Germline CDR1 is SGDLS and CDR2 is YYNGEE. V lost 2 bases and J lost 6, with 14 bases in between. This CDR3 is 14 amino acids long. The CDR3 DNA sequence: TGTGCCAGCAGCGTTGGACGGGCAGGGGATGGCTACACCTTC. Protein product: CASSVGRAGDGYTF.

V is TRBV5-4 and J is TRBJ1-1; 7 bases are shared with TRBD1. The CDR3 is made up of 15 amino acids. CDR1 is SGHNT, CDR2 YYREEE, per germline (reference sequence). With V trimmed by 4 bases and J by 2 bases, 8 bases remained unmatched. CDR3 sequence (DNA): TGTGCCAGCAGCGCTACACAGGGGAAAAACACTGAAGCTTTCTTT. Translating it yields CASSATQGKNTEAFF.

V gene TRBV18 combines with J gene TRBJ1-1; perhaps TRBD1 as D (5 bases). Germline loops: CDR1 KGHSH, CDR2 LQKENI. The V end lost 2 bases, the J end lost 5 bases, and 12 bases lay between the germline ends. The CDR3 extends over 14 amino acids. In DNA form, the CDR3 reads TGTGCCAGCTCACCAAGAGCCGAGGGGACTGAAGCTTTCTTT. Protein: CASSPRAEGTEAFF.

This chain uses TRBV6-1 with TRBJ2-7; 10 positions agree with TRBD1. CDR1 and CDR2 (germline): MNHNS, SASEGT. The ends lost 3 bases at V and 3 bases at J; junction bases unmatched: 2. This CDR3 comprises 14 residues. The CDR3 sequence is CASSERTGGYEQYF. CDR3 coding DNA: TGTGCCAGCAGTGAGAGGACAGGGGGCTACGAGCAGTACTTC.

DNA of the CDR3: TGTGCCAGCAGCCAAACTTGGCCGGTTCAAGAGACCCAGTACTTC. Protein sequence: CASSQTWPVQETQYF. This sequence joins TRBV14 and TRBJ2-5; D is unresolved. V gave up 2 bases and J gave up 2 bases, with 12 bases separating them. Germline V gene lookup returns CDR1 SGHDN and CDR2 FVKESK. The CDR3 loop spans 15 amino acids.

The chain links TRBV11-3 to TRBJ1-1; 9 bases are a match to TRBD1. Trimming removed 4 bases from V and 1 base from J; junction bases left unmatched: 4. This CDR3 spans 15 amino acids. CDR1 is SGHNT and CDR2 is YENEEA in the germline V gene. CDR3 sequence: CASSYGTGTNTEAFF. Written as DNA, the CDR3 is TGTGCCAGCAGCTATGGGACAGGGACGAACACTGAAGCTTTCTTT.

The rearrangement joins TRBV11-2 to TRBJ2-7; D remains unclear. Looked up from germline, CDR1 is SGHAT and CDR2 is FQNNGV. V was cut by 1 base and J by 3 bases, with 10 bases left in between. The CDR3 consists of 14 residues. CDR3 in DNA: TGTGCCAGCAGCTTAGGGCAGGCGCGCTACGAGCAGTACTTC. Encoded protein: CASSLGQARYEQYF.